A selection of T cell receptor beta chains follows, all from one sample in a study of Ad26.COV2.S vaccination and SARS-CoV-2 variants. Sequencing used immunoSEQ multiplex PCR; TCRdb keeps in-frame clones, though not all of them. The sample records some 250,000 clones, approximately 88% being singletons. The input for sequencing was peripheral blood, taken in a trial of Ad26.COV2.S vaccine versus placebo. These receptors all stem from a person aged 18 to 65 who received the Ad26.COV2.S COVID-19 vaccine or a placebo. Each CDR3 is given with its conserved first and last residue. D genes are given only for firm matches. Size tells how often a clone was seen (once, few, many) or the class of an expanded clone, and some rows leave it out.

cdr3_aa cdr3_nt d_call j_call v_call clone_size
CASSEEGQGETQYF TGTGCCAGCAGTGAAGAGGGACAGGGGGAGACCCAGTACTTC TRBD1 TRBJ2-5 TRBV2 .
CASSPGPGNEQFF TGTGCCAGCAGTCCGGGACCGGGGAATGAGCAGTTCTTC . TRBJ2-1 TRBV2 .
CASSLVGGRSYEQYF TGTGCCAGCAGCTTAGTAGGCGGGAGATCCTACGAGCAGTACTTC TRBD2 TRBJ2-7 TRBV7-2 .
CASSQERGLPSDTQYF TGTGCCAGCAGCCAAGAACGAGGACTACCTTCAGATACGCAGTATTTT . TRBJ2-3 TRBV14 .
CASSTGLPAGELFF TGTGCCAGCAGCACGGGACTTCCCGCCGGGGAGCTGTTTTTT . TRBJ2-2 TRBV5-4 .
CASSSRGDTGELFF TGTGCCAGCAGCTCTAGAGGGGACACCGGGGAGCTGTTTTTT . TRBJ2-2 TRBV7-3 few
CASSQAGQPQHF TGCGCCAGCAGCCAGGCCGGGCAGCCCCAGCATTTT . TRBJ1-5 TRBV4-1 .
CSVDGQDYPYEQYF TGCAGCGTTGATGGACAGGATTACCCCTACGAGCAGTACTTC TRBD1 TRBJ2-7 TRBV29-1 .
CATSRDGASGETQYF TGTGCCACCAGCAGAGATGGGGCTAGCGGGGAGACCCAGTACTTC TRBD2 TRBJ2-5 TRBV15 .
CASSQSGGAANEQFF TGTGCCAGCAGCCAAAGCGGGGGGGCCGCCAATGAGCAGTTCTTC TRBD2 TRBJ2-1 TRBV7-9 .
CAWSVLPGRSSDSPLHF TGTGCCTGGAGTGTACTACCCGGGCGATCGAGTGATTCACCCCTCCACTTT . TRBJ1-6 TRBV30 .
CASSLSQGAIGTNEKLFF TGTGCCAGCAGCTTATCGCAGGGGGCAATTGGGACTAATGAAAAACTGTTTTTT TRBD1 TRBJ1-4 TRBV7-8 .
CASSQDRGQPQHF TGTGCCAGCAGCCAAGACAGGGGCCAGCCCCAGCATTTT . TRBJ1-5 TRBV3-1/TRBV3-2 .
CASSEIFLEQYF TGTGCCAGCAGTGAAATCTTTTTGGAGCAGTACTTC . TRBJ2-7 TRBV2 .
CASSSGRATDSNQPQHF TGTGCCAGCAGCTCGGGGAGGGCGACCGATAGCAATCAGCCCCAGCATTTT . TRBJ1-5 TRBV7-8 .
CASSLRVSYNEQFF TGCGCCAGCAGCTTGAGGGTCTCCTACAATGAGCAGTTCTTC . TRBJ2-1 TRBV5-1 .
CASSLESRINKETQYF TGTGCCAGCAGCCTCGAGTCTAGAATCAATAAAGAGACCCAGTACTTC . TRBJ2-5 TRBV7-2 .
CASLGAIPPLHF TGTGCCAGTCTAGGGGCTATTCCACCCCTCCACTTT . TRBJ1-6 TRBV19 .
CSVVGRYYNEQFF TGCAGCGTTGTAGGCAGATACTACAATGAGCAGTTCTTC . TRBJ2-1 TRBV29-1 .
CASSPSNTGELFF TGTGCCAGCAGCCCATCAAACACCGGGGAGCTGTTTTTT . TRBJ2-2 TRBV12-3/TRBV12-4 .
CAWTTGGHNEQFF TGTGCCTGGACCACAGGGGGGCACAATGAGCAGTTCTTC TRBD1 TRBJ2-1 TRBV30 .
CASSLASGSTGELFF TGTGCCAGCAGTTTGGCTAGCGGGAGCACCGGGGAGCTGTTTTTT TRBD2 TRBJ2-2 TRBV27 .
CASRFDFGLAEQYF TGTGCCAGCAGGTTTGACTTCGGCCTCGCCGAGCAGTACTTC . TRBJ2-7 TRBV6-5 .
CASSAGNVNEQFF TGTGCCAGCAGCGCTGGGAATGTAAATGAGCAGTTCTTC . TRBJ2-1 TRBV6-2/TRBV6-3 .
CASSPQSWGATGELFF TGTGCCAGCAGTCCACAGTCCTGGGGGGCCACCGGGGAGCTGTTTTTT . TRBJ2-2 TRBV25-1 .
CASSPRAEIYGYTF TGTGCCAGCTCACCACGAGCAGAAATATATGGCTACACCTTC . TRBJ1-2 TRBV18 .
CASSLDRVDSPLHF TGTGCCAGCAGTCTGGACAGGGTGGACTCACCCCTCCACTTT TRBD1 TRBJ1-6 TRBV2 .
CASSRTIDRNYEQYF TGTGCCAGCAGTAGGACAATCGATAGGAACTACGAGCAGTACTTC . TRBJ2-7 TRBV11-2 .
CASSPWTGSYEQYF TGTGCCAGTAGTCCTTGGACAGGTAGCTACGAGCAGTACTTC TRBD1 TRBJ2-7 TRBV19 .
CASSFPVGGGQGEAFF TGTGCCAGCAGTTTTCCAGTGGGAGGAGGCCAGGGTGAAGCTTTCTTT . TRBJ1-1 TRBV6-5 .
CASSSVRETQYF TGTGCCAGCAGTAGCGTGCGGGAGACCCAGTACTTC . TRBJ2-5 TRBV12-3/TRBV12-4 .
CASSTRQGADNSPLHF TGTGCCAGTAGTACACGACAGGGGGCGGATAATTCACCCCTCCACTTT TRBD1 TRBJ1-6 TRBV19 .
CASSYFLAGEGNEQFF TGTGCCAGCAGTTACTTCCTAGCGGGGGAGGGCAATGAGCAGTTCTTC TRBD2 TRBJ2-1 TRBV6-5 .
CASSPLEGLAGAWEQYF TGTGCCAGCAGTCCTCTCGAGGGGCTAGCGGGAGCATGGGAGCAGTACTTC TRBD2 TRBJ2-7 TRBV2 .
CASSPGTSGSFSYNEQFF TGTGCCAGCAGTCCCGGGACTAGCGGGAGCTTCTCCTACAATGAGCAGTTCTTC TRBD2 TRBJ2-1 TRBV28 once
CASSTTRFETQYF TGTGCCAGCAGCACCACTAGGTTCGAGACCCAGTACTTC . TRBJ2-5 TRBV7-8 once
CASTGDGGSYEQYF TGTGCCAGCACCGGGGACGGGGGGTCCTACGAGCAGTACTTC TRBD2 TRBJ2-7 TRBV25-1 .
CASSDIGVTGELFF TGTGCCAGCAGCGATATCGGGGTTACCGGGGAGCTGTTTTTT . TRBJ2-2 TRBV11-1 .
CAIATTDFTITSTDTQYF TGTGCCATCGCCACGACAGATTTTACCATAACTAGCACAGATACGCAGTATTTT . TRBJ2-3 TRBV10-3 .
CASSLGTGGSAGRGTQYF TGTGCCAGCAGCTTAGGGACAGGGGGCTCGGCGGGAAGGGGTACGCAGTATTTT TRBD1 TRBJ2-3 TRBV7-2 once
CASSLRSTDTQYF TGTGCCAGCAGTTTACGGAGCACAGATACGCAGTATTTT . TRBJ2-3 TRBV27 once
CASRTLRRGSNEQFF TGTGCCAGCAGGACTTTACGTCGGGGTAGCAATGAGCAGTTCTTC . TRBJ2-1 TRBV6-5 .
CASRGQGRGRGEQYF TGTGCCAGCCGCGGTCAGGGCAGGGGGCGAGGCGAGCAGTACTTC TRBD1 TRBJ2-7 TRBV2 .
CASSLVSSGGLRPYNEQFF TGTGCCAGCAGCTTGGTTTCTAGCGGGGGACTGAGGCCCTACAATGAGCAGTTCTTC TRBD2 TRBJ2-1 TRBV5-4 .
CASSVSPGGPLPGELFF TGTGCCAGCAGCGTATCCCCGGGAGGGCCCCTCCCCGGGGAGCTGTTTTTT TRBD2 TRBJ2-2 TRBV9 .
CASSPTGGRNEQYF TGTGCCAGCAGCCCGACAGGGGGAAGGAACGAGCAGTACTTC TRBD1 TRBJ2-7 TRBV3-1/TRBV3-2 .
CASSIRTGDQPQHF TGTGCCAGCAGTATTCGGACAGGGGATCAGCCCCAGCATTTT TRBD1 TRBJ1-5 TRBV6-5 .
CAWRGLAAGELFF TGTGCCTGGAGAGGCCTCGCGGCCGGGGAGCTGTTTTTT . TRBJ2-2 TRBV30 .
CASKRKGFYGYTF TGTGCCAGTAAGCGGAAAGGGTTCTATGGCTACACCTTC . TRBJ1-2 TRBV19 .
CAWTGQINSPLHF TGTGCCTGGACGGGACAAATTAATTCACCCCTCCACTTT . TRBJ1-6 TRBV30 .
CASSSRATDTQYF TGTGCCAGCAGTTCCCGGGCCACAGATACGCAGTATTTT . TRBJ2-3 TRBV28 .
CASSSLGGFNEQFF TGTGCCAGCAGCTCTCTGGGGGGGTTCAATGAGCAGTTCTTC TRBD2 TRBJ2-1 TRBV5-5 .
CASSSYGQGSYNEQFF TGTGCCAGCAGCTCGTACGGACAGGGCTCCTACAATGAGCAGTTCTTC TRBD1 TRBJ2-1 TRBV3-1/TRBV3-2 .
CASSKSSYNEQFF TGTGCCAGCAGTAAAAGCTCCTACAATGAGCAGTTCTTC . TRBJ2-1 TRBV15 .
CASRLGGETGRHFF TGTGCCAGCCGCCTTGGGGGAGAGACAGGCCGGCACTTCTTT . TRBJ1-1 TRBV6-2/TRBV6-3 .
CASSFEGAAYEQYF TGTGCCAGCAGCTTTGAGGGGGCAGCCTACGAGCAGTACTTC TRBD1 TRBJ2-7 TRBV7-9 .
CASSPSGGRGETQYF TGTGCCAGCAGCCCAAGCGGGGGGCGGGGGGAGACCCAGTACTTC TRBD2 TRBJ2-5 TRBV6-5 .